This TCR beta chain was recovered during a study of control samples from healthy donors and cancer patients. Clones were sequenced by immunoSEQ multiplex PCR, and TCRdb holds only the in-frame ones, with some missing. In the table there are approximately 54,000 clones, roughly 90% of which are singletons. The clonotype comes from a man in his forties or fifties with head and neck cancer. Sequencing used PBMCs.

The CDR3 DNA follows: TGTGCCAGCAGTGTGGGGGGGCCCGCGGAGACCCAGTACTTC. Residues: CASSVGGPAETQYF. The rearrangement uses TRBV5-6 and TRBJ2-5, with TRBD2 as a possible D gene (7 bases). CDR3 length equals 14 residues. V lost 5 bases, J lost 5 bases, and 16 bases lay in between. Per the germline V gene, CDR1 is SGHDT and CDR2 is YYEEEE.